Listed here is a single TCR beta chain. The source of the sample is a study of blood T cell repertoires in COVID-19. Study information: Whether acute or convalescent, the COVID-19 samples came from the United States, Italy and Spain. The cDNA or gDNA used as material had been derived from T cells, B-cell-depleted T cells, or PBMCs.

In the original analysis: Reference gene primer amplification yielded estimated nucleated cell counts. Here immunoSEQ multiplex PCR was the method, and the copy in TCRdb shows in-frame clones only, minus some. That table gives V, J and clone size, and the DNA gave D and trimming. The table records roughly 170,000 clones, roughly 84% of them present only once. The CDR3 covers 14 residues. From germline, CDR1 is LGHNA and CDR2 YSLEER. Trimming took off 4 bases at V and 6 bases at J, with 15 bases between the two ends. The chain couples TRBV4-3 to TRBJ1-2; tentative D call: TRBD1 (6 bases). This receptor was identified in a man aged 55 to 70 who had recovered from COVID-19. The sequenced sample was peripheral blood. CDR3 DNA: TGCGCCAGCAGCCTGAACGGACAGACACATGGCTACACCTTC. Translation: CASSLNGQTHGYTF.